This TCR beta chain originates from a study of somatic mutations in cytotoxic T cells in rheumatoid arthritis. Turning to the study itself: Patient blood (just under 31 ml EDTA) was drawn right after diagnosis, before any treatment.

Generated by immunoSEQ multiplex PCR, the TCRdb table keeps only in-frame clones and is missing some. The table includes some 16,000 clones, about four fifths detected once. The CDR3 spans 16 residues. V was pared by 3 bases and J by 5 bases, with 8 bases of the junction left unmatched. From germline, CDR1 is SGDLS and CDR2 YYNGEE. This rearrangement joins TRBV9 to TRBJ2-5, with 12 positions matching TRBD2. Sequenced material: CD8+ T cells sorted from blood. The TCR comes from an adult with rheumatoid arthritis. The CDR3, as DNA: TGTGCCAGCAGCGACCTAGCGGGAGGGCCGGGGGAGACCCAGTACTTC. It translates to CASSDLAGGPGETQYF.